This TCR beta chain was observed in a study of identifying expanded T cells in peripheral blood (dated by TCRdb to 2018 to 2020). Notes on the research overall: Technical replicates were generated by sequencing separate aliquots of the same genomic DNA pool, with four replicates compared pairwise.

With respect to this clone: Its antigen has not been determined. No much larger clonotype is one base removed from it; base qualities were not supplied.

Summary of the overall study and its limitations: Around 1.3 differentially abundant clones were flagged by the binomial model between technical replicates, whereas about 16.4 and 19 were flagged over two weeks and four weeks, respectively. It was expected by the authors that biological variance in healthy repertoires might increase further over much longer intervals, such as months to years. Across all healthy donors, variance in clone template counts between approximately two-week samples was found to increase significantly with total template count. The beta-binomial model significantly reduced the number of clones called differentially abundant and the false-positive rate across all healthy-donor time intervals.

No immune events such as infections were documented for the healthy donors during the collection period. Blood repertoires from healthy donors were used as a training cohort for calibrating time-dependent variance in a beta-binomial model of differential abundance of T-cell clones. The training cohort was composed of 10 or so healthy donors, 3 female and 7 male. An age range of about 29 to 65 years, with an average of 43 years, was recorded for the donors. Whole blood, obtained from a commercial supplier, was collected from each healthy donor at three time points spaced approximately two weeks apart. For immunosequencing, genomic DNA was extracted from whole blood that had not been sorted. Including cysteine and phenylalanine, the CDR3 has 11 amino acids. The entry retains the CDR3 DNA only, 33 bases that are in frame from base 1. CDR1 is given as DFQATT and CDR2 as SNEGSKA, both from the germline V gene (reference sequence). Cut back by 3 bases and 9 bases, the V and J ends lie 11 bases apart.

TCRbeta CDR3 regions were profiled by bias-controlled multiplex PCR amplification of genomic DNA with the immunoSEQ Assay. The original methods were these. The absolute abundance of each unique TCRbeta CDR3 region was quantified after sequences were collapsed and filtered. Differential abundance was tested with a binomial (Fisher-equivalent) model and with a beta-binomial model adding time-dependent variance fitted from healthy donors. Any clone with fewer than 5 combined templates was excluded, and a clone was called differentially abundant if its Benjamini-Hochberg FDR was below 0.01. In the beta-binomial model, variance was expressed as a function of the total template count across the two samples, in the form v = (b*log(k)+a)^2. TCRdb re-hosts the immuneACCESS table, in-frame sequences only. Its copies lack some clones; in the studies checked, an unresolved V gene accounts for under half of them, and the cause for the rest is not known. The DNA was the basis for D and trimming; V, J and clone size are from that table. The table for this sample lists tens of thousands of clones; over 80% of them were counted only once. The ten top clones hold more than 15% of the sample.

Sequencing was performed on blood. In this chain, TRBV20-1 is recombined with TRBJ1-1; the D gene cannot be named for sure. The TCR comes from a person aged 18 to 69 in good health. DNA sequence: TGCAGTGCTAGGGAAAGGGTTAAAGCTTTCTTT. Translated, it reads CSARERVKAFF.